Listed below are T cell receptor beta chains from one sample, sequenced in a study of OX40 agonist ivuxolimab in advanced cancers. Libraries were prepared by immunoSEQ multiplex PCR; TCRdb keeps only in-frame clonotypes and omits some of them. The profile shows under 15,000 clones, about 76% of them singletons. This material consisted of CD4+ or CD8+ T cells sorted from blood, taken in a trial of the OX40 agonist ivuxolimab. These receptors originate from an adult with an advanced solid tumor such as melanoma, head and neck, liver or kidney cancer. Each CDR3 is given with its conserved first and last residue. The order of the fields is D gene, clone size, V gene, J gene, CDR3 protein, CDR3 DNA. A D gene is named only where the DNA matches it firmly. Clone size is stated in some rows and not others, as once, few, many or a class when expanded.

D gene: NA; clone size: NA; V gene: TRBV27; J gene: TRBJ2-7; CDR3 protein: CASSLTRAYEQYF; CDR3 DNA: TGTGCCAGCAGTCTTACAAGGGCCTACGAGCAGTACTTC
D gene: TRBD1; clone size: NA; V gene: TRBV27; J gene: TRBJ2-1; CDR3 protein: CASTRQGGYNEQFF; CDR3 DNA: TGTGCCAGCACCCGACAGGGGGGCTACAATGAGCAGTTCTTC
D gene: TRBD2; clone size: once; V gene: TRBV5-1; J gene: TRBJ2-7; CDR3 protein: CASRMTSGRVKSAYEQYF; CDR3 DNA: TGCGCCAGCAGAATGACTAGCGGGAGGGTGAAAAGCGCCTACGAGCAGTACTTC
D gene: NA; clone size: NA; V gene: TRBV28; J gene: TRBJ2-7; CDR3 protein: CASSLSGSANYEQYF; CDR3 DNA: TGTGCCAGCAGTTTATCTGGCAGCGCCAACTACGAGCAGTACTTC
D gene: TRBD2; clone size: NA; V gene: TRBV27; J gene: TRBJ2-1; CDR3 protein: CASSPQLAGGPSYNEQFF; CDR3 DNA: TGTGCCAGCAGTCCCCAACTGGCGGGAGGTCCCTCCTACAATGAGCAGTTCTTC
D gene: TRBD1; clone size: NA; V gene: TRBV7-9; J gene: TRBJ2-7; CDR3 protein: CASSMTGNYEQYF; CDR3 DNA: TGTGCCAGCAGCATGACAGGGAACTACGAGCAGTACTTC
D gene: NA; clone size: large; V gene: TRBV19; J gene: TRBJ2-5; CDR3 protein: CASSIDSQETQYF; CDR3 DNA: TGTGCCAGTAGTATTGACAGTCAAGAGACCCAGTACTTC
D gene: TRBD1; clone size: NA; V gene: TRBV30; J gene: TRBJ1-2; CDR3 protein: CALPDRTGGYTF; CDR3 DNA: TGTGCCTTACCGGACAGGACCGGTGGCTACACCTTC
D gene: NA; clone size: NA; V gene: TRBV27; J gene: TRBJ2-5; CDR3 protein: CASSPTDYQETQYF; CDR3 DNA: TGTGCCAGCAGTCCGACGGATTACCAAGAGACCCAGTACTTC
D gene: TRBD1; clone size: NA; V gene: TRBV27; J gene: TRBJ2-2; CDR3 protein: CASSLGQGWELFF; CDR3 DNA: TGTGCCAGCAGTCTCGGACAGGGGTGGGAGCTGTTTTTT
D gene: NA; clone size: NA; V gene: TRBV27; J gene: TRBJ2-7; CDR3 protein: CASSYPGAGTEQYF; CDR3 DNA: TGTGCCAGCAGTTACCCCGGGGCAGGGACCGAGCAGTACTTC
D gene: NA; clone size: NA; V gene: TRBV7-9; J gene: TRBJ2-5; CDR3 protein: CASSPPEGGETQYF; CDR3 DNA: TGTGCCAGTTCGCCCCCGGAGGGCGGGGAGACCCAGTACTTC
D gene: TRBD1; clone size: NA; V gene: TRBV5-1; J gene: TRBJ1-1; CDR3 protein: CASSSGQGAPHTEAFF; CDR3 DNA: TGCGCCAGCAGCTCGGGACAGGGGGCCCCTCACACTGAAGCTTTCTTT
D gene: NA; clone size: NA; V gene: TRBV9; J gene: TRBJ2-1; CDR3 protein: CASSVDGSYNEQFF; CDR3 DNA: TGTGCCAGCAGCGTAGATGGCTCCTACAATGAGCAGTTCTTC
D gene: TRBD1; clone size: NA; V gene: TRBV7-3; J gene: TRBJ2-3; CDR3 protein: CASSRTGGADTQYF; CDR3 DNA: TGTGCCAGCAGCAGGACAGGGGGCGCAGATACGCAGTATTTT
D gene: TRBD2; clone size: many; V gene: TRBV6-1; J gene: TRBJ2-3; CDR3 protein: CASSELAGGPDTQYF; CDR3 DNA: TGTGCCAGCAGTGAACTAGCGGGAGGGCCAGATACGCAGTATTTT
D gene: TRBD2; clone size: NA; V gene: TRBV4-3; J gene: TRBJ2-1; CDR3 protein: CASSQEARSGSGVYNEQFF; CDR3 DNA: TGCGCCAGCAGCCAAGAGGCCCGTAGCGGGAGCGGGGTCTACAATGAGCAGTTCTTC
D gene: NA; clone size: NA; V gene: TRBV5-4; J gene: TRBJ2-1; CDR3 protein: CASRETAWNEQFF; CDR3 DNA: TGTGCCAGCAGAGAGACGGCGTGGAATGAGCAGTTCTTC
D gene: NA; clone size: once; V gene: TRBV29-1; J gene: TRBJ1-2; CDR3 protein: CSATGGGAFYGYTF; CDR3 DNA: TGCAGCGCCACGGGCGGGGGCGCTTTCTATGGCTACACCTTC
D gene: TRBD1; clone size: NA; V gene: TRBV4-2; J gene: TRBJ1-2; CDR3 protein: CASSQASLGQGPLNYGYTF; CDR3 DNA: TGTGCCAGCAGCCAAGCAAGCCTAGGACAGGGGCCCCTTAACTATGGCTACACCTTC
D gene: NA; clone size: medium-sized; V gene: TRBV6-5; J gene: TRBJ1-2; CDR3 protein: CASSYQGGRYGYTF; CDR3 DNA: TGTGCCAGCAGTTATCAGGGAGGGAGGTATGGCTACACCTTC
D gene: NA; clone size: NA; V gene: TRBV9; J gene: TRBJ1-1; CDR3 protein: CASSKQEGWNTEAFF; CDR3 DNA: TGTGCCAGCAGCAAACAGGAAGGCTGGAACACTGAAGCTTTCTTT
D gene: NA; clone size: NA; V gene: TRBV14; J gene: TRBJ2-1; CDR3 protein: CASSHARGRAGSYNEQFF; CDR3 DNA: TGTGCCAGCAGCCATGCCAGGGGGAGGGCGGGCTCCTACAATGAGCAGTTCTTC
D gene: NA; clone size: NA; V gene: TRBV30; J gene: TRBJ1-2; CDR3 protein: CAWSVTYERYGYTF; CDR3 DNA: TGTGCCTGGAGTGTAACTTATGAGCGCTATGGCTACACCTTC
D gene: NA; clone size: NA; V gene: TRBV27; J gene: TRBJ2-5; CDR3 protein: CASSIYEGGQETQYF; CDR3 DNA: TGTGCCAGCTCGATTTATGAAGGGGGGCAAGAGACCCAGTACTTC
D gene: NA; clone size: medium-sized; V gene: TRBV9; J gene: TRBJ2-1; CDR3 protein: CASSSRTYYNEQFF; CDR3 DNA: TGTGCCAGCAGCTCCCGGACCTACTACAATGAGCAGTTCTTC
D gene: NA; clone size: NA; V gene: TRBV7-9; J gene: TRBJ1-5; CDR3 protein: CASSFADPNQPQHF; CDR3 DNA: TGTGCCAGCAGCTTCGCAGATCCCAATCAGCCCCAGCATTTT
D gene: NA; clone size: NA; V gene: TRBV15; J gene: TRBJ2-7; CDR3 protein: CATSSIRGPYEQYF; CDR3 DNA: TGTGCCACCAGCAGTATAAGGGGCCCCTACGAGCAGTACTTC
D gene: NA; clone size: NA; V gene: TRBV7-8; J gene: TRBJ2-1; CDR3 protein: CASSLGVLSSYNEQFF; CDR3 DNA: TGTGCCAGCAGCTTAGGGGTTCTAAGCTCCTACAATGAGCAGTTCTTC
D gene: TRBD1; clone size: few; V gene: TRBV4-2; J gene: TRBJ2-1; CDR3 protein: CASSLGSGQGEVQFF; CDR3 DNA: TGTGCCAGCAGCTTGGGTAGCGGACAGGGGGAGGTGCAGTTCTTC